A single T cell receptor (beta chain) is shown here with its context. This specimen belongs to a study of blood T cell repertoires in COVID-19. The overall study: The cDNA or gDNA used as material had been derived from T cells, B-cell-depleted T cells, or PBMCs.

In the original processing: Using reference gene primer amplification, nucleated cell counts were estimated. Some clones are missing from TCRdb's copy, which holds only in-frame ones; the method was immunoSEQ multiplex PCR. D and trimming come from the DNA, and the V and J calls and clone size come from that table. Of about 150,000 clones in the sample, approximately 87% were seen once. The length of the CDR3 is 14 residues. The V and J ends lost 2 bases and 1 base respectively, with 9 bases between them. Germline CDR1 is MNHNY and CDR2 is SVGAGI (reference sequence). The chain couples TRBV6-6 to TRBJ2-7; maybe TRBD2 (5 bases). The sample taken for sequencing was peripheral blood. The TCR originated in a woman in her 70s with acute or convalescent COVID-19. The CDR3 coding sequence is TGTGCCAGCAGTTACAACCCGGGGTCCTACGAGCAGTACTTC. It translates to CASSYNPGSYEQYF.